The 21 T cell receptor beta chains in this list originate from one sample, sequenced in a study of cytomegalovirus exposure and HLA in healthy donors (dated by TCRdb to about 2017). Library creation used the immunoSEQ multiplex PCR assay. Here the immuneACCESS table is served through TCRdb, limited to in-frame sequences with V and J called. Missing clones are a known gap in these copies; in checked studies unresolved V genes cover under half, and the rest lacks a known reason. This sample holds around 140,000 clones; around 93% were observed only once. Of the sample, approximately 2% is held by the ten largest clones. The sample taken for sequencing was PBMCs. These receptors were taken from a man younger than 35 in good health and CMV-seropositive.

The chain combines TRBV5-1 with TRBJ2-7; 9 nucleotides align to TRBD2. Unmatched junction bases numbered 13, after V lost 4 bases and J lost 2 bases. CDR1 is SGHRS, CDR2 YFSETQ, per germline. The CDR3 extends over 17 amino acids. The CDR3 nucleotides are TGCGCCAGCAGCATCCTGCCCCGGGCTAGCGGGGCCTACGAGCAGTACTTC. Translation: CASSILPRASGAYEQYF.

The chain uses TRBV11-3 and TRBJ2-1; the match to TRBD2 covers 15 bases. V lost 5 bases to trimming and J lost 9 bases; unmatched junction nucleotides: 11. CDR1 and CDR2 from the germline V gene are SGHNT and YENEEA. The CDR3 spans 17 residues. CDR3 sequence reads: CASSPGLAGGTIGEQFF. The DNA for the CDR3 is TGTGCCAGCAGCCCCGGACTAGCGGGAGGGACGATCGGTGAGCAGTTCTTC.

This chain connects TRBV28 to TRBJ2-7, with D maybe TRBD1 (5 bases). The CDR3 is made up of 15 amino acids. Germline CDR1 and CDR2: MDHEN and SYDVKM. Trimming pared 3 bases from V and 2 bases from J, leaving 14 bases between. The CDR3 nucleotides read TGTGCCAGCAGTTTTGCCAGGGAAGGGCCCTACGAGCAGTACTTC. The encoded protein is CASSFAREGPYEQYF.

The V call is TRBV27, the J call TRBJ1-2, with D possibly TRBD1 on 5 matching bases. V shed 9 bases and J shed 5 bases, with 25 bases lying between them. The CDR3 contains 16 residues. CDR1 MNHEY and CDR2 SMNVEV come from the germline V gene (reference sequence). The CDR3 region has the DNA TGTGCCAGTAGAGACAGCTTCGATTACGAAGAATATGGCTACACCTTC. Encoded protein: CASRDSFDYEEYGYTF.

This sequence joins TRBV5-1 and TRBJ2-7, with 13 bases lining up with TRBD2. The CDR3 totals 15 residues. The V segment lost 5 bases and the J segment 4 bases; nucleotides outside the gene matches: 6. Germline-derived CDR1 and CDR2 are SGHRS and YFSETQ. DNA for the CDR3: TGCGCCAGCAGACTAGCGGGAGGGCCCAAGTACGAGCAGTACTTC. Translation: CASRLAGGPKYEQYF. The full variable domain, in which reference TRBV5-1 and TRBJ2-7 provide the parts outside the CDR3, is KAGVTQTPRYLIKTRGQQVTLSCSPISGHRSVSWYQQTPGQGLQFLFEYFSETQRNKGNFPGRFSGRQFSNSRSEMNVSTLELGDSALYLCASRLAGGPKYEQYFGPGTRLTVT.

J is TRBJ2-7 and V is TRBV6-5; 9 nucleotides align to TRBD2. This CDR3 is built from 14 residues. With 4 bases clipped from V and 7 bases from J, the junction kept 8 bases outside the gene matches. In germline, CDR1 is MNHEY, CDR2 SVGAGI. CDR3 nucleotides: TGTGCCAGCAGTTTTAGCGGGAGATCGGGAGAGCAGTACTTC. Translation gives CASSFSGRSGEQYF.

The chain carries TRBV5-1 and TRBJ1-4, with TRBD1 as a possible D gene (6 bases). Germline V gene sequence: CDR1 SGHRS, CDR2 YFSETQ. The germline V and J ends were trimmed by 5 bases and 4 bases, with 9 bases remaining between them. This CDR3 region has 13 residues. The CDR3 nucleotides read TGCGCCAGCAGGGACAGTTTTAATGAAAAACTGTTTTTT. It is translated as CASRDSFNEKLFF.

The V and J genes are TRBV30 and TRBJ2-1; 9 bases match TRBD1. The J segment lost 4 bases and the V segment lost 6 bases, leaving 4 bases of the junction unmatched. From germline, CDR1 is GTSNPN and CDR2 SVGIG (reference sequence). The CDR3 covers 13 residues. The CDR3 loop reads CACRDRVYNEQFF. CDR3 sequence (DNA): TGTGCCTGCCGGGACAGGGTTTACAATGAGCAGTTCTTC.

The chain links TRBV7-9 to TRBJ1-4; 12 nucleotides line up with TRBD1. V was clipped by 2 bases and J by 10 bases; unmatched bases: 5. The CDR3 extends over 15 amino acids. Germline values: CDR1 SEHNR, CDR2 FQNEAQ (reference sequence). CDR3 region: CASSLPGTGGGKLFF. CDR3 DNA sequence: TGTGCCAGCAGCTTACCCGGGACAGGGGGCGGAAAACTGTTTTTT.

The chain is built from TRBV10-3 and TRBJ1-1; 9 bases match TRBD1. CDR1 and CDR2 from the germline V gene are ENHRY and SYGVKD. The CDR3 is 16 amino acids. V lost 2 bases and J lost 0; bases outside the gene matches: 4. CDR3 residues: CAISEQGQGLNTEAFF. For the CDR3, the DNA is TGTGCCATCAGTGAGCAGGGACAGGGATTGAACACTGAAGCTTTCTTT.

The chain has TRBV14 and TRBJ2-3; D perhaps matches TRBD2 (6 bases). Germline CDR1 reads SGHDN; CDR2 reads FVKESK. This CDR3 contains 17 residues. V lost 4 bases and J 2 bases, leaving 19 bases between the germline ends. The CDR3 is CASSPIRASVDTDTQYF. DNA of the CDR3: TGTGCCAGCAGCCCAATCCGGGCTAGCGTAGACACAGATACGCAGTATTTT.

The V call is TRBV28, the J call TRBJ1-2, with 8 bases that match TRBD1. This CDR3 comprises 12 residues. Germline CDR1 is MDHEN and CDR2 is SYDVKM. Unmatched junction bases numbered 7, after V lost 6 bases and J lost 10 bases. The CDR3 nucleotides read TGTGCCAGCAGGGACAGGGTAGACGCCTACACCTTC. Translation gives CASRDRVDAYTF.

The V call is TRBV13, the J call TRBJ2-5; 14 nucleotides line up with TRBD2. This CDR3 has 17 amino acids. The germline CDR1 and CDR2 sequences are PRHDT and FYEKMQ (reference sequence). The V and J ends lost 4 bases and 4 bases, in that order; junction bases with no gene match: 8. This chain's CDR3 is CASSSRGTSGSGETQYF. DNA for the CDR3: TGTGCCAGCAGCTCCCGTGGGACTAGCGGGAGCGGAGAGACCCAGTACTTC.

The chain couples TRBV19 to TRBJ2-1; D is uncertain. The CDR3 loop spans 13 amino acids. Looked up from germline, CDR1 is LNHDA and CDR2 is SQIVND (reference sequence). The V end lost 6 bases, the J end lost 6 bases, and 12 bases lay between the germline ends. The CDR3 is CASRVYLGNEQFF. CDR3 DNA sequence: TGTGCCAGTAGGGTCTACCTCGGCAATGAGCAGTTCTTC.

The V gene is TRBV18, the J gene TRBJ2-5, with TRBD1 matching 9 bases. The ends lost 1 base at V and 4 bases at J; junction bases unmatched: 4. From germline, CDR1 is KGHSH and CDR2 LQKENI. CDR3 length: 15 residues. CDR3 loop: CASSPRTGVGETQYF. The CDR3 DNA is TGTGCCAGCTCACCACGGACAGGGGTCGGAGAGACCCAGTACTTC.

This clone has just one count. V gene TRBV18 combines with J gene TRBJ1-2, with TRBD1 identical over 8 bases. Germline V gene sequence: CDR1 KGHSH, CDR2 LQKENI. Losses at the gene ends were 6 bases for V and 1 base for J; bases not matched to a gene: 7. The CDR3 totals 15 residues. The CDR3 is CASSLWDRFNYGYTF. The CDR3 region has the DNA TGTGCCAGCTCCCTATGGGACAGGTTTAACTATGGCTACACCTTC.

The gene calls are TRBV5-1 and TRBJ1-2; D remains unclear. The germline CDR1 and CDR2 sequences are SGHRS and YFSETQ. Trimming removed 0 bases from V and 4 bases from J, with 13 bases in between. The CDR3 length is 15 residues. As DNA, the CDR3 is TGCGCCAGCAGCTTGGCGCAGGATGTTGGCTATGGCTACACCTTC. This codes for CASSLAQDVGYGYTF. Full variable domain (rest looked up from reference TRBV5-1 and TRBJ1-2): KAGVTQTPRYLIKTRGQQVTLSCSPISGHRSVSWYQQTPGQGLQFLFEYFSETQRNKGNFPGRFSGRQFSNSRSEMNVSTLELGDSALYLCASSLAQDVGYGYTFGSGTRLTVV.

This sequence joins TRBV13 and TRBJ2-5; 11 bases are a match to TRBD2. There are 16 residues in the CDR3. J lost 5 bases, V lost 5 bases, and 10 bases had no gene match. CDR1 is PRHDT and CDR2 is FYEKMQ in the germline V gene (reference sequence). CDR3 sequence reads: CASSRRGLAGWETQYF. The CDR3 region has the DNA TGTGCCAGCAGCCGCCGTGGACTAGCGGGTTGGGAGACCCAGTACTTC.

The rearrangement links TRBV28 to TRBJ2-3; 7 positions agree with TRBD2. Germline V gene data show CDR1 as MDHEN and CDR2 as SYDVKM. Trimming at V came to 6 bases and at J to 4 bases, leaving 13 bases not matched to a gene. The CDR3 contains 16 residues. CDR3 residues: CASRAGGRKRADTQYF. CDR3 sequence (DNA): TGTGCCAGCAGAGCCGGGGGGAGGAAAAGGGCAGATACGCAGTATTTT.

The rearrangement uses TRBV2 and TRBJ2-6, with 10 bases aligning to TRBD1. The CDR3 sequence is 17 residues long. CDR1 is SNHLY, CDR2 FYNNEI, per germline. V was pared by 6 bases and J by 4 bases, with 9 bases of the junction left unmatched. The CDR3 region has the DNA TGTGCCAGCAGCGCGACAGGGGGCCGGTCCGGGGCCAACGTCCTGACTTTC. Translation gives CASSATGGRSGANVLTF.

The chain links TRBV11-2 to TRBJ2-7; 8 nucleotides line up with TRBD1. This CDR3 comprises 15 residues. The V segment lost 2 bases and the J segment 4 bases; nucleotides outside the gene matches: 7. The germline gives CDR1 SGHAT, CDR2 FQNNGV. The CDR3 region has the DNA TGTGCCAGCAGCTTATCGGGACAGGACAATTACGAGCAGTACTTC. Protein sequence: CASSLSGQDNYEQYF.